What follows are 26 T cell receptor beta chains derived from one specimen sequenced in a study of naive CD8 T cells in extremely preterm neonates. The data were produced by immunoSEQ multiplex PCR, yet TCRdb's version contains in-frame clones alone and is incomplete. The table lists approximately 6,000 clones, about 98% of them singletons. The sample was naive CD8+ T cells from blood. The source is a human donor in good health.

This chain joins TRBV19 and TRBJ1-1; 8 bases align to TRBD1. The CDR3 length is 18 residues. Germline V lookup: CDR1 LNHDA, CDR2 SQIVND (reference sequence). The junction had 13 bases not matched to a gene; V was cut back by 4 bases and J by 0 bases. This CDR3 reads CASSRQDRGQFLNTEAFF. The CDR3 DNA follows: TGTGCCAGTAGTAGGCAAGACAGGGGTCAGTTCCTGAACACTGAAGCTTTCTTT.

CDR3 in amino acids: CASSFPSDTQYF. The CDR3 DNA is TGTGCCAGCAGTTTTCCATCAGATACGCAGTATTTT. The rearrangement links TRBV28 to TRBJ2-3, with D hard to call. Germline V lookup: CDR1 MDHEN, CDR2 SYDVKM. V was pared by 3 bases and J by 4 bases, with 5 bases between. The length of the CDR3 is 12 residues.

The V call is TRBV9, the J call TRBJ1-5; a possible D gene is TRBD1 (5 bases). Between the trimmed V and J ends, which lost 4 bases and 10 bases, there was a span of 15 bases. The germline V gene has CDR1 SGDLS and CDR2 YYNGEE. This CDR3 comprises 13 residues. The CDR3 spells CASSRGEGQPQHF. CDR3 nucleotide sequence: TGTGCCAGCAGCCGTGGGGAAGGACAACCCCAGCATTTT. The entire variable domain, with the rest obtained from reference TRBV9 and TRBJ1-5, is as follows: DSGVTQTPKHLITATGQRVTLRCSPRSGDLSVYWYQQSLDQGLQFLIQYYNGEERAKGNILERFSAQQFPDLHSELNLSSLELGDSALYFCASSRGEGQPQHFGDGTRLSIL.

This sequence joins TRBV7-3 and TRBJ2-3; 7 bases are shared with TRBD1. The germline gives CDR1 SGHTA, CDR2 FQGTGA. This CDR3 spans 15 amino acids. With 5 bases clipped from V and 4 bases from J, the junction kept 9 bases outside the gene matches. The CDR3 nucleotides are TGTGCCAGCAGCAATACAGGGGCCCCCGCAGATACGCAGTATTTT. It translates to CASSNTGAPADTQYF.

The chain has TRBV28 and TRBJ1-1; 9 bases align to TRBD1. The CDR3 has 16 amino acids. Trimming removed 4 bases from V and 6 bases from J; junction bases left unmatched: 12. The germline V gene has CDR1 MDHEN and CDR2 SYDVKM. CDR3 sequence: CASSSQTTGGKAEAFF. The CDR3 nucleotides read TGTGCCAGCAGTTCCCAAACGACAGGGGGAAAGGCTGAAGCTTTCTTT.

The rearrangement uses TRBV9 and TRBJ1-2; 9 nucleotides match TRBD1. CDR3 length: 17 residues. With V trimmed by 1 base and J by 3 bases, 10 bases remained unmatched. The V gene's germline CDR1 is SGDLS and CDR2 YYNGEE. The CDR3 region has the DNA TGTGCCAGCAGCGTATCCAATCGGACAGGGGCGGACTATGGCTACACCTTC. Translating it yields CASSVSNRTGADYGYTF.

The genes are TRBV28 and TRBJ1-4; 7 bases fit TRBD1. Trimming took 3 bases from V and 10 from J; bases not matched to a gene: 14. The germline gives CDR1 MDHEN, CDR2 SYDVKM. The CDR3 loop spans 16 amino acids. CDR3 protein: CASSFLLQGTQGKLFF. CDR3 DNA sequence: TGTGCCAGCAGTTTCCTCTTACAGGGGACGCAAGGAAAACTGTTTTTT.

The rearrangement uses TRBV5-6 and TRBJ2-5; 10 bases are shared with TRBD1. Matching the DNA end better, TRBJ2-7 makes the J call doubtful. Germline CDR1 and CDR2: SGHDT and YYEEEE. This CDR3 comprises 14 residues. Here the CDR3 DNA reads TGTGCCAGCAGCGCCGGGACAGGGGTCTACGAGCAGTACTTC. Its protein product is CASSAGTGVYEQYF.

This chain connects TRBV28 to TRBJ2-7; 10 bases match TRBD1. The CDR3 sequence is 17 residues long. Germline V gene sequence: CDR1 MDHEN, CDR2 SYDVKM. Losses at the gene ends were 2 bases for V and 3 bases for J; bases not matched to a gene: 10. The CDR3 bases are TGTGCCAGCAGTTTAAATCCGGGGACAGGGGACTACTACGAGCAGTACTTC. It codes for CASSLNPGTGDYYEQYF. Filled out from reference TRBV28 and TRBJ2-7, the complete variable domain reads DVKVTQSSRYLVKRTGEKVFLECVQDMDHENMFWYRQDPGLGLRLIYFSYDVKMKEKGDIPEGYSVSREKKERFSLILESASTNQTSMYLCASSLNPGTGDYYEQYFGPGTRLTVT.

This chain uses TRBV11-2 with TRBJ1-2; 8 bases map to TRBD1. Unmatched junction bases numbered 9, after V lost 3 bases and J lost 6 bases. CDR3 length: 15 amino acids. Germline lookup yields CDR1 SGHAT and CDR2 FQNNGV. The CDR3 DNA follows: TGTGCCAGCAGCTTCACTAGGACAGGGAAAAATGGCTACACCTTC. It is translated as CASSFTRTGKNGYTF.

The V call is TRBV9, the J call TRBJ2-4, with D unresolved. Trimming cost V 5 bases and J 4 bases, with 10 bases left between them. Germline V gene lookup returns CDR1 SGDLS and CDR2 YYNGEE. CDR3 length: 13 residues. CDR3 region: CASSESHKNIQYF. The CDR3 nucleotides are TGTGCCAGCAGTGAAAGCCATAAAAACATTCAGTACTTC. Combining the CDR3 with reference TRBV9 and TRBJ2-4 gives the whole variable domain DSGVTQTPKHLITATGQRVTLRCSPRSGDLSVYWYQQSLDQGLQFLIQYYNGEERAKGNILERFSAQQFPDLHSELNLSSLELGDSALYFCASSESHKNIQYFGAGTRLSVL.

The chain joins TRBV5-4 to TRBJ1-2; possible D gene TRBD1, 6 bases. Germline V gives CDR1 SGHNT, CDR2 YYREEE (reference sequence). V was shortened by 6 bases and J by 6 bases, with 18 bases between the two germline ends. CDR3 length equals 14 residues. CDR3 protein: CASTVTGYPHGYTF. As DNA, the CDR3 is TGTGCCAGCACCGTGACAGGTTACCCCCATGGCTACACCTTC.

The chain employs TRBV10-3 and TRBJ2-1; TRBD2 matches 10 bases. V lost 6 bases, J lost 5 bases, and 13 bases stayed unmatched. The germline CDR1 and CDR2 sequences are ENHRY and SYGVKD. The CDR3 spans 17 residues. Here the CDR3 reads CAIRPSGSTPLNNEQFF. DNA of the CDR3: TGTGCCATCAGGCCTAGCGGGAGCACACCGCTTAACAATGAGCAGTTCTTC.

This clone appeared a single time. The chain links TRBV28 to TRBJ2-7; perhaps TRBD1 as D (6 bases). Germline V gene sequence: CDR1 MDHEN, CDR2 SYDVKM. Trimming took 1 base from V and 2 from J, leaving 12 bases between them. CDR3 size: 15 residues. The CDR3 coding sequence is TGTGCCAGCAGTTTATTTCGGACAGCCCCCTACGAGCAGTACTTC. Encoded protein: CASSLFRTAPYEQYF.

The chain carries TRBV13 and TRBJ2-2; D is ambiguous. This CDR3 spans 14 amino acids. Germline V gene sequence: CDR1 PRHDT, CDR2 FYEKMQ (reference sequence). Between the trimmed V and J ends, which lost 0 bases and 4 bases, there was a span of 6 bases. DNA of the CDR3: TGTGCCAGCAGCTTAGGGCGCGGCACCGGGGAGCTGTTTTTT. It yields the protein CASSLGRGTGELFF.

The chain carries TRBV5-5 and TRBJ1-1; D ambiguous. The CDR3 runs 14 residues. Trimming removed 4 bases at V and 5 bases at J, with 15 bases between. Per the germline V gene, CDR1 is SGHKS and CDR2 is YYEKEE (reference sequence). The CDR3 DNA sequence: TGTGCCAGCAGCACCTGGGTGACATATACTGAAGCTTTCTTT. It yields the protein CASSTWVTYTEAFF.

The chain links TRBV30 to TRBJ1-1, with 7 bases fitting TRBD1. CDR1 and CDR2 from the germline V gene are GTSNPN and SVGIG (reference sequence). J gave up 0 bases and V 6 bases, and 4 bases lay outside the gene matches. This CDR3 has 13 amino acids. The CDR3 here is CACNRGMNTEAFF. The CDR3 nucleotides read TGTGCCTGTAACAGGGGCATGAACACTGAAGCTTTCTTT.

This clone was seen only once. The chain combines TRBV30 with TRBJ2-7; tentatively, D is TRBD2 (5 bases). With 3 bases removed from V and 0 bases from J, the gap between germline ends came to 18 bases. The CDR3 runs to 16 residues. Germline lookup yields CDR1 GTSNPN and CDR2 SVGIG (reference sequence). The CDR3 is CAWRPLERMGSYEQYF. The CDR3 region has the DNA TGTGCCTGGAGGCCACTTGAGCGGATGGGCTCCTACGAGCAGTACTTC.

V is TRBV19 and J is TRBJ2-1, with D perhaps TRBD1 (6 bases). Trimming took 4 bases from V and 9 from J, leaving 16 bases between them. This CDR3 has 14 amino acids. Germline assignment: CDR1 LNHDA and CDR2 SQIVND (reference sequence). The CDR3 sequence: CASSTQTGSSEQFF. CDR3 DNA: TGTGCCAGTAGTACCCAAACAGGGTCGTCTGAGCAGTTCTTC. Full variable domain (outside the CDR3, taken from reference TRBV19 and TRBJ2-1): DGGITQSPKYLFRKEGQNVTLSCEQNLNHDAMYWYRQDPGQGLRLIYYSQIVNDFQKGDIAEGYSVSREKKESFPLTVTSAQKNPTAFYLCASSTQTGSSEQFFGPGTRLTVL.

Here the CDR3 DNA reads TGTGCCAGCAGTTACTCAGCAGGGGGCCTTAACTATGGCTACACCTTC. The encoded protein is CASSYSAGGLNYGYTF. The chain joins TRBV6-5 to TRBJ1-2, with 8 bases that match TRBD1. Losses at the gene ends were 0 bases for V and 1 base for J; bases not matched to a gene: 4. Germline V gives CDR1 MNHEY, CDR2 SVGAGI. CDR3 length: 16 residues.

This chain connects TRBV6-6 to TRBJ2-7; 7 nucleotides agree with TRBD2. Germline V gene lookup returns CDR1 MNHNY and CDR2 SVGAGI (reference sequence). With 0 bases clipped from V and 2 bases from J, the junction kept 4 bases outside the gene matches. CDR3 length: 15 residues. CDR3 coding DNA: TGTGCCAGCAGTTACTCGGTGCGGGAGCCCTACGAGCAGTACTTC. Translated: CASSYSVREPYEQYF.

The chain has TRBV30 and TRBJ2-7; D remains unclear. V was clipped by 3 bases and J by 0 bases, with 9 bases between them. Germline V gene sequence: CDR1 GTSNPN, CDR2 SVGIG (reference sequence). This CDR3 comprises 13 residues. The CDR3 DNA reads as TGTGCCTGGAGCGAGGATAGCTCCTACGAGCAGTACTTC. The encoded protein is CAWSEDSSYEQYF. The full variable domain, completed using reference TRBV30 and TRBJ2-7, is SQTIHQWPATLVQPVGSPLSLECTVEGTSNPNLYWYRQAAGRGLQLLFYSVGIGQISSEVPQNLSASRPQDRQFILSSKKLLLSDSGFYLCAWSEDSSYEQYFGPGTRLTVT.

V and J are TRBV7-3 and TRBJ2-1, with 12 bases lining up with TRBD2. This CDR3 has 15 residues. V was clipped by 4 bases and J by 10 bases; unmatched bases: 8. Per the germline V gene, CDR1 is SGHTA and CDR2 is FQGTGA. CDR3 nucleotide sequence: TGTGCCAGCAGCTCAACGACTAGCGGGAGAAACGAGCAGTTCTTC. It is translated as CASSSTTSGRNEQFF.

The rearrangement uses TRBV4-1 and TRBJ1-5; maybe TRBD1 (5 bases). The germline CDR1 and CDR2 sequences are MGHRA and YSYEKL. CDR3 size: 14 residues. The V and J ends lost 1 base and 5 bases respectively, with 9 bases between them. This CDR3 is CASSQGPGDQPQHF. The CDR3 region has the DNA TGCGCCAGCAGCCAAGGGCCGGGGGATCAGCCCCAGCATTTT.

The chain couples TRBV28 to TRBJ2-4; 7 positions match TRBD1. V dropped 8 bases and J dropped 2; count of bases not matched to a gene: 3. Germline V gene lookup returns CDR1 MDHEN and CDR2 SYDVKM. The CDR3 runs 13 residues. Here the CDR3 reads CASSRGPKNIQYF. In DNA, the CDR3 is TGTGCCAGCTCGAGGGGGCCCAAAAACATTCAGTACTTC. Filled out from reference TRBV28 and TRBJ2-4, the complete variable domain reads DVKVTQSSRYLVKRTGEKVFLECVQDMDHENMFWYRQDPGLGLRLIYFSYDVKMKEKGDIPEGYSVSREKKERFSLILESASTNQTSMYLCASSRGPKNIQYFGAGTRLSVL.

The chain couples TRBV9 to TRBJ2-7; a possible D gene is TRBD1 (5 bases). Germline lookup yields CDR1 SGDLS and CDR2 YYNGEE. The CDR3 covers 14 residues. Trimming took 0 bases from V and 4 from J, leaving 11 bases between them. The CDR3 protein is CASSVGDSQYEQYF. DNA of the CDR3: TGTGCCAGCAGCGTAGGAGACAGCCAATACGAGCAGTACTTC.